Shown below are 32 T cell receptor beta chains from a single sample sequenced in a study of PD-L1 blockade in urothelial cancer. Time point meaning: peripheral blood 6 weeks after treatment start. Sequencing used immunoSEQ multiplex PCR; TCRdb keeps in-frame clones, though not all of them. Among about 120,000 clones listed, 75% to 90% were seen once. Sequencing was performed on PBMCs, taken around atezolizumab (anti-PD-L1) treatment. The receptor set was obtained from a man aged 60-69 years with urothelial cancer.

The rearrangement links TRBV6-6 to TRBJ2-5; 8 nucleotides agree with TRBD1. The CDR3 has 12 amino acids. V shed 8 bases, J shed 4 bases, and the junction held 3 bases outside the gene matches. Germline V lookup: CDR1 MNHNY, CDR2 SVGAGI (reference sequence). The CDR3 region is CASLGQGETQYF. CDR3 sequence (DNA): TGTGCCAGCCTTGGACAGGGAGAGACCCAGTACTTC.

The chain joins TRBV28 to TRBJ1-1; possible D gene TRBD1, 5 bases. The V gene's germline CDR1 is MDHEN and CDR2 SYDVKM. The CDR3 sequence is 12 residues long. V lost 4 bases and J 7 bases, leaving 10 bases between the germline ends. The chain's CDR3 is CASSWGGVEAFF. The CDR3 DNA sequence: TGTGCCAGCAGTTGGGGGGGGGTTGAAGCTTTCTTT.

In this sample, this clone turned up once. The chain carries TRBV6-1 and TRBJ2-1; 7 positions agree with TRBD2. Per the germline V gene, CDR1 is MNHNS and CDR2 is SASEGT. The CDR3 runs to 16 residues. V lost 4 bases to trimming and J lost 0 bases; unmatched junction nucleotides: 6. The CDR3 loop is CASSVDPGGSYNEQFF. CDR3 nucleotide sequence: TGTGCCAGCAGTGTCGATCCGGGGGGCTCCTACAATGAGCAGTTCTTC.

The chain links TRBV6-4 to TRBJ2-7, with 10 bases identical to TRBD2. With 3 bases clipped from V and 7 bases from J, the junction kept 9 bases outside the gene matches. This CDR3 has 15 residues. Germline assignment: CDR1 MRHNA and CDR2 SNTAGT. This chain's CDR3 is CASSEGPAGGDEQYF. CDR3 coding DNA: TGTGCCAGCAGTGAGGGTCCAGCGGGAGGGGATGAGCAGTACTTC.

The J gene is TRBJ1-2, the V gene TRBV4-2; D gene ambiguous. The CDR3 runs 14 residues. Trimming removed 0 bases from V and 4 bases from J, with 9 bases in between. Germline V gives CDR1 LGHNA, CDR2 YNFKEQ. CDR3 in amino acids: CASSQEAGLYGYTF. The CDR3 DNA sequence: TGTGCCAGCAGCCAAGAAGCAGGACTCTATGGCTACACCTTC.

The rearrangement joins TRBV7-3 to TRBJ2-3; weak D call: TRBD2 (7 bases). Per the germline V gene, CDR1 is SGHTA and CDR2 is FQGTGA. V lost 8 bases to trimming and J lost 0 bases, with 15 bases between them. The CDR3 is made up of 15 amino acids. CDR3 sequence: CASRRAGASTDTQYF. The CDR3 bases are TGTGCCAGCCGCCGCGCGGGGGCTAGCACAGATACGCAGTATTTT.

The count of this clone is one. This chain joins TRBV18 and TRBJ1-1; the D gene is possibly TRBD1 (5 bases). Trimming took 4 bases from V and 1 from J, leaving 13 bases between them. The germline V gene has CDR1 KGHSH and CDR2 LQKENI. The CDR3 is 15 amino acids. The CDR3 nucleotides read TGTGCCAGCTCACTTGTCGACAGCGCGAACACTGAAGCTTTCTTT. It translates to CASSLVDSANTEAFF.

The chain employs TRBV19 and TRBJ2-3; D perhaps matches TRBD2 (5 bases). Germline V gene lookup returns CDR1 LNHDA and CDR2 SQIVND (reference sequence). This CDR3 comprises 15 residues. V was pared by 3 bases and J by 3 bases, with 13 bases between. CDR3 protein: CASSMLRGGTDTQYF. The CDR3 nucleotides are TGTGCCAGTAGTATGCTGCGAGGAGGAACAGATACGCAGTATTTT.

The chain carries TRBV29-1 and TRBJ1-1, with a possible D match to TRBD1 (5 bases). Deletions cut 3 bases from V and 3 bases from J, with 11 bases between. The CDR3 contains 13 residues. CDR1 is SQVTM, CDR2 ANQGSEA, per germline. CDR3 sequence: CSVDQGMYTEAFF. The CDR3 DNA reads TGCAGCGTTGACCAGGGTATGTACACTGAAGCTTTCTTT.

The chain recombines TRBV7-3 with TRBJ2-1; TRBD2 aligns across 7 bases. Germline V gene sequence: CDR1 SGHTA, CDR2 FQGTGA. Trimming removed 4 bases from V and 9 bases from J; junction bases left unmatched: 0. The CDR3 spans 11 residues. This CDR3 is CASSWGGEQFF. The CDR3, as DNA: TGTGCCAGCAGCTGGGGGGGTGAGCAGTTCTTC.

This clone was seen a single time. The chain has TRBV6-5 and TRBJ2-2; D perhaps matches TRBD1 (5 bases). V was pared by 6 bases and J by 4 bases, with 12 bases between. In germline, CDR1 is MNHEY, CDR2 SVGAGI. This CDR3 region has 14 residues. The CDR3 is CASRPDSSTGELFF. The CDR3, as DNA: TGTGCCAGCAGACCCGACAGTTCCACCGGGGAGCTGTTTTTT.

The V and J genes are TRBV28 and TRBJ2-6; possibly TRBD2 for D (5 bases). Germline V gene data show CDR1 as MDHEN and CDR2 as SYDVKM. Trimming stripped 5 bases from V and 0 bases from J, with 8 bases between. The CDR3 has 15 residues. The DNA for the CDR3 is TGTGCCAGCAGTCAGGACTTCTCTGGGGCCAACGTCCTGACTTTC. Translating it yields CASSQDFSGANVLTF.

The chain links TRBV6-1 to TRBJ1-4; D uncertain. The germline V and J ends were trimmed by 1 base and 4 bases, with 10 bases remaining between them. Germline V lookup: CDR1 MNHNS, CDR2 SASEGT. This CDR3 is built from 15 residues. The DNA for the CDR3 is TGTGCCAGCAGTGAAGGAGGACGGGGTAATGAAAAACTGTTTTTT. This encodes CASSEGGRGNEKLFF.

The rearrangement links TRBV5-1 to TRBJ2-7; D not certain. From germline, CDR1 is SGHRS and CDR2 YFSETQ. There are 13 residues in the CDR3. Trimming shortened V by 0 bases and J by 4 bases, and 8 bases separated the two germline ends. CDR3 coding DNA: TGCGCCAGCAGCTTGGACAGAATATACGAGCAGTACTTC. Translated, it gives CASSLDRIYEQYF.

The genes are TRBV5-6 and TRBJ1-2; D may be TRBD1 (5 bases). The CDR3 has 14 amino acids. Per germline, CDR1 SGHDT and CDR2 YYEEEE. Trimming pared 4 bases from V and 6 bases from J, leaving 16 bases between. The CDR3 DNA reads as TGTGCCAGCAGCGTGGGCGGGGCTAGTCATGGCTACACCTTC. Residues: CASSVGGASHGYTF.

The CDR3 nucleotides are TGTGCCAGCAGCCCGTCGATACAGGGGGACCGGTTCACTGAAGCTTTCTTT. As protein: CASSPSIQGDRFTEAFF. The chain joins TRBV7-3 to TRBJ1-1; 8 bases align to TRBD1. V lost 5 bases to trimming and J lost 4 bases; unmatched junction nucleotides: 15. The CDR3 has 17 amino acids. The germline CDR1 and CDR2 sequences are SGHTA and FQGTGA.

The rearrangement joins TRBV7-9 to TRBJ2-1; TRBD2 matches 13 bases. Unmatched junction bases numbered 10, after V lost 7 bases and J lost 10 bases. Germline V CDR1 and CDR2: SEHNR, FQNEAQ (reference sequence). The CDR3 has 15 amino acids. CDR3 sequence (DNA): TGTGCCAGCACCTCCAGGGCGGGACTAGCGGGAGAGCAGTTCTTC. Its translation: CASTSRAGLAGEQFF.

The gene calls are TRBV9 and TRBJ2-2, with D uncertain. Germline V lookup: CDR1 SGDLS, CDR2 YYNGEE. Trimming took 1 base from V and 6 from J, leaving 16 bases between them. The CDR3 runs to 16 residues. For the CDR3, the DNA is TGTGCCAGCAGCGTATTCACTTCTGGTGTAGCCGGGGAGCTGTTTTTT. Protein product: CASSVFTSGVAGELFF.

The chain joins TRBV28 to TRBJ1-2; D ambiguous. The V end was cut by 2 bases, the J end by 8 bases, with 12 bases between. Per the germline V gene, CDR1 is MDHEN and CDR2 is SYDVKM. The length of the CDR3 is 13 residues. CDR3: CASSLRRAGGYTF. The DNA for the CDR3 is TGTGCCAGCAGTTTAAGGAGGGCTGGGGGCTACACCTTC.

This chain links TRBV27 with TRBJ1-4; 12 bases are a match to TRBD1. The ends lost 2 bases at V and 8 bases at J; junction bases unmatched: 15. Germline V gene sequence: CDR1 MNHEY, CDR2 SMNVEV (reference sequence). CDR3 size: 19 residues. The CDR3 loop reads CASSLGAPGTGGPWEKLFF. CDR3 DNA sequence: TGTGCCAGCAGTTTAGGCGCTCCCGGGACAGGGGGCCCTTGGGAAAAACTGTTTTTT.

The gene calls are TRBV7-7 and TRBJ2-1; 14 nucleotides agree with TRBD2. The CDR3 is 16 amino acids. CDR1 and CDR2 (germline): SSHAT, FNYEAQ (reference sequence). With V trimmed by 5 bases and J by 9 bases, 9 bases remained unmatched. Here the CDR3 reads CASSPGLAGGIAEQFF. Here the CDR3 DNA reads TGTGCCAGCAGCCCAGGACTAGCGGGGGGTATAGCTGAGCAGTTCTTC. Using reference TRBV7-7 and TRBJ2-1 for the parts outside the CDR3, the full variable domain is GAGVSQSPRYKVTKRGQDVTLRCDPISSHATLYWYQQALGQGPEFLTYFNYEAQPDKSGLPSDRFSAERPEGSISTLTIQRTEQRDSAMYRCASSPGLAGGIAEQFFGPGTRLTVL.

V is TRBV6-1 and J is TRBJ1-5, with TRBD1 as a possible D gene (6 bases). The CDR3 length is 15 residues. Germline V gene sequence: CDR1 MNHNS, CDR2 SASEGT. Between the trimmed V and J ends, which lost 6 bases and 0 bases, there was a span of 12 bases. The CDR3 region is CASRTGGPSNQPQHF. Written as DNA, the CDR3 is TGTGCCAGCAGGACAGGAGGCCCTAGCAATCAGCCCCAGCATTTT.

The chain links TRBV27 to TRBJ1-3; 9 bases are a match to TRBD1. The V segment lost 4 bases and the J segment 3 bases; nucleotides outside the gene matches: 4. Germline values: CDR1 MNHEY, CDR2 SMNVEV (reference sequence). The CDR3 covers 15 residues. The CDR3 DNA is TGTGCCAGCAGTTCCACAGGGGGCCTTGGAAACACCATATATTTT. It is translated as CASSSTGGLGNTIYF.

The CDR3 region is CSVEGTVLSQNEQFF. DNA for the CDR3: TGCAGCGTTGAAGGGACAGTCCTTTCCCAGAATGAGCAGTTCTTC. This chain links TRBV29-1 with TRBJ2-1; a weak D match, TRBD1 (6 bases). CDR1 is SQVTM and CDR2 is ANQGSEA in the germline V gene. With 1 base removed from V and 7 bases from J, the gap between germline ends came to 17 bases. This CDR3 comprises 15 residues.

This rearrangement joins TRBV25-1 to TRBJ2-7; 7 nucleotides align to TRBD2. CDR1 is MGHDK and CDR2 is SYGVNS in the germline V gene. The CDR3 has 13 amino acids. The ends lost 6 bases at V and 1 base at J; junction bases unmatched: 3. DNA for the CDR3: TGTGCCAGCAGCGGGGGGTCGTCCTACGAGCAGTACTTC. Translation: CASSGGSSYEQYF.

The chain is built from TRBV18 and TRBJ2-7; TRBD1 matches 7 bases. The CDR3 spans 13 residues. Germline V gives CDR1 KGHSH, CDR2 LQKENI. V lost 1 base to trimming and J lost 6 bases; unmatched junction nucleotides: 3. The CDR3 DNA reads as TGTGCCAGCTCACCACAAAGGGGGCGCGAGCAGTACTTC. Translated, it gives CASSPQRGREQYF. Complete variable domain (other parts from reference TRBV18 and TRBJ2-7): NAGVMQNPRHLVRRRGQEARLRCSPMKGHSHVYWYRQLPEEGLKFMVYLQKENIIDESGMPKERFSAEFPKEGPSILRIQQVVRGDSAAYFCASSPQRGREQYFGPGTRLTVT.

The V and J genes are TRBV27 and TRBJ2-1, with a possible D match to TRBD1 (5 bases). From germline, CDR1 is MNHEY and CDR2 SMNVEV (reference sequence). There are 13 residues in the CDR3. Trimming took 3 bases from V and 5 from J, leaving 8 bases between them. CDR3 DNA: TGTGCCAGCAGTTTTGGACAACACAATGAGCAGTTCTTC. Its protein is CASSFGQHNEQFF.

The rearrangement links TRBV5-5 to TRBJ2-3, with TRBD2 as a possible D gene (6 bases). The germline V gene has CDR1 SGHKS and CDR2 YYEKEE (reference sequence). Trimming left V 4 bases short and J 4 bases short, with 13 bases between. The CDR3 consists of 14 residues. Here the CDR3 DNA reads TGTGCCAGCAGCCTTCTCTGGGACTCAGATACGCAGTATTTT. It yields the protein CASSLLWDSDTQYF.

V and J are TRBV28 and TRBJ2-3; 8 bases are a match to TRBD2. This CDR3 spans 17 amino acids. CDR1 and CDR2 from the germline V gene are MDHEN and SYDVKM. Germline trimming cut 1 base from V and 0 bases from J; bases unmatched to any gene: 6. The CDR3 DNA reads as TGTGCCAGCAGTTTATCGGGACTAGGAGCTAGCACAGATACGCAGTATTTT. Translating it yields CASSLSGLGASTDTQYF.

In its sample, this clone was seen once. The CDR3 DNA is TGCGCCAGCAGCCTCCGGGACAGGGTGGGAGAGCAGTACTTC. It translates to CASSLRDRVGEQYF. The rearrangement links TRBV5-1 to TRBJ2-7; TRBD1 matches 9 bases. This CDR3 contains 14 residues. V was pared by 4 bases and J by 7 bases, with 9 bases of the junction left unmatched. Looked up from germline, CDR1 is SGHRS and CDR2 is YFSETQ.

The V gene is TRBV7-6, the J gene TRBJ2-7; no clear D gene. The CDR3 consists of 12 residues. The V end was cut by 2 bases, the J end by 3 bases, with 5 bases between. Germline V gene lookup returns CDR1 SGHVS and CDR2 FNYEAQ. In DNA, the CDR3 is TGTGCCAGCAGCTTAACGGGCTACGAGCAGTACTTC. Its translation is CASSLTGYEQYF.

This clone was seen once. The CDR3 DNA reads TGTGCCAGCAGCTTTGCCGGGGGGGCCGATACGCAGTATTTT. This codes for CASSFAGGADTQYF. The chain has TRBV5-5 and TRBJ2-3; 8 bases agree with TRBD2. Germline CDR1 reads SGHKS; CDR2 reads YYEKEE (reference sequence). The CDR3 totals 14 residues. The V and J ends lost 2 bases and 6 bases, in that order; junction bases with no gene match: 5.